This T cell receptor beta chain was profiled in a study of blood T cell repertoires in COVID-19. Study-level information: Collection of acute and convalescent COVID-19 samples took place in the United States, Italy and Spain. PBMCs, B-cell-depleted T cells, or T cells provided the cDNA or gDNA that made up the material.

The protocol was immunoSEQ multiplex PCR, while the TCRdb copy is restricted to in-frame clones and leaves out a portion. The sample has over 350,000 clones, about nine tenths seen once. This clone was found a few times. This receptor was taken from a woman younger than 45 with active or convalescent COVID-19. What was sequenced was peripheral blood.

The CDR3 spells CASRPSWQGLGDTQYF. The CDR3 DNA follows: TGTGCCAGCCGCCCAAGTTGGCAGGGTTTAGGAGATACGCAGTATTTT. The chain employs TRBV6-2 or TRBV6-3 and TRBJ2-3; D is perhaps TRBD1 (5 bases). CDR3 length: 16 residues. Trimming shortened V by 8 bases and J by 5 bases, and 23 bases separated the two germline ends. Germline CDR1 is MNHEY and CDR2 is SVGEGT.